The 8 T cell receptor beta chains listed next were all sequenced from one sample in a study of control samples from healthy donors and cancer patients. Repertoires were generated with immunoSEQ multiplex PCR, while TCRdb's copy carries only in-frame clones and drops some. In the table there are about 130,000 clones, roughly 90% of which are singletons. Sequencing input: blood. The receptors were sampled from a woman in her forties or fifties in good health.

This chain joins TRBV5-6 and TRBJ1-5; the match to TRBD1 covers 10 bases. V lost 2 bases, J lost 0 bases, and 2 bases stayed unmatched. The CDR3 contains 16 residues. Germline V CDR1 and CDR2: SGHDT, YYEEEE. The CDR3 sequence: CASSLGTGDSNQPQHF. The CDR3 DNA is TGTGCCAGCAGCTTAGGGACAGGGGATAGCAATCAGCCCCAGCATTTT.

The sample holds one count of this clone. The genes are TRBV10-3 and TRBJ2-3, with 11 nucleotides matching TRBD2. CDR3 size: 17 residues. Germline V lookup: CDR1 ENHRY, CDR2 SYGVKD. The J segment lost 2 bases and the V segment lost 11 bases, leaving 15 bases of the junction unmatched. The CDR3 nucleotides read TGTGCCTCTTCTAGGGTGCCTAGCGGGGGGCACACAGATACGCAGTATTTT. Translation: CASSRVPSGGHTDTQYF.

V usage is TRBV10-2 and J usage is TRBJ1-1; D gene ambiguous. The CDR3 consists of 13 residues. The germline V gene has CDR1 WSHSY and CDR2 SAAADI. V was shortened by 2 bases and J by 6 bases, with 10 bases between the two germline ends. The CDR3 loop reads CASSELGGPEAFF. For the CDR3, the DNA is TGCGCCAGCAGTGAGCTGGGTGGCCCTGAAGCTTTCTTT.

This clone was detected only a few times. The chain has TRBV19 and TRBJ1-2; a possible D gene is TRBD1 (5 bases). The CDR3 consists of 12 residues. The germline V gene encodes CDR1 LNHDA and CDR2 SQIVND (reference sequence). The ends were cut back, 3 bases at V and 6 bases at J, with 8 bases in the middle. CDR3 bases: TGTGCCAGTAGTATTACCAGGGATGGCTACACCTTC. As protein: CASSITRDGYTF.

The sample holds a few counts of this clone. The CDR3 region has the DNA TGTGCCTGGAGTAGAGGTACCTACGAGCAGTACTTC. It specifies CAWSRGTYEQYF. J is TRBJ2-7 and V is TRBV30; D gene ambiguous. Germline values: CDR1 GTSNPN, CDR2 SVGIG (reference sequence). The CDR3 contains 12 residues. V was pared by 2 bases and J by 2 bases, with 7 bases between.

The V call is TRBV25-1, the J call TRBJ2-7; 10 bases are a match to TRBD1. Germline V lookup: CDR1 MGHDK, CDR2 SYGVNS. V shed 4 bases, J shed 5 bases, and the junction held 8 bases outside the gene matches. This CDR3 spans 15 amino acids. CDR3 sequence reads: CASSVTDRGVHEQYF. The CDR3 DNA sequence: TGTGCCAGCAGTGTCACGGACAGGGGGGTACACGAGCAGTACTTC.

The chain recombines TRBV11-1 with TRBJ2-5; D might be TRBD2 (6 bases). The length of the CDR3 is 13 residues. The V and J ends lost 4 bases and 1 base respectively, with 7 bases between them. Germline CDR1 is SGHAT and CDR2 is FQDESV (reference sequence). The CDR3: CASSSGLQETQYF. CDR3 bases: TGTGCCAGCAGCTCGGGACTCCAAGAGACCCAGTACTTC.

The chain combines TRBV21-1 with TRBJ2-7; the D call of TRBD2 is as the table states it, not checked on the DNA. TRBV21-1 is listed as a pseudogene. The CDR3 has 12 amino acids. The CDR3 sequence is CASSRGSYEQYF. The CDR3 coding sequence is TGTGCCAGCAGCAGAGGGAGCTACGAGCAGTACTTC.